Presented here are 16 T cell receptor beta chains from one specimen sequenced in a study of blood T cells in healthy people across ages. For the second PCR, which ran for about 6 to 12 cycles, a sample-barcoded 5' primer and a J-beta primer mix were used. Each CDR3 protein is one row after TCRdb ran MiXCR on the 5' RACE reads. Among 540,000 or so distinct CDR3 sequences, 20% to 30% were seen once, and the ten largest hold around 10%. These sequences were also reported in another study, on T cells of mothers and their children.

The sample was blood. The receptors were gathered from a boy aged 5-17 years in good health.

The CDR3 loop is CSVVYGNYEQYF. CDR3 coding DNA: TGCAGCGTTGTTTACGGAAACTACGAGCAGTACTTC. The V and J genes are TRBV29-1 and TRBJ2-7; D uncertain. Germline CDR1 and CDR2: SQVTM and ANQGSEA. The CDR3 is 12 amino acids. The ends were cut back, 4 bases at V and 3 bases at J, with 10 bases in the middle.

The rearrangement uses TRBV27 and TRBJ2-5; either TRBD1 or TRBD2 may fit D (6 bases each). The DNA end is more similar to TRBJ2-7, so the J call may be wrong. The CDR3 totals 15 residues. Germline CDR1 MNHEY, CDR2 SMNVEV (reference sequence). CDR3 sequence reads: CASRQTGRLTYEQYF. CDR3 nucleotide sequence: TGTGCCAGCAGACAAACAGGGAGGCTAACCTACGAGCAGTACTTC.

The chain couples TRBV29-1 to TRBJ2-5; D might be TRBD1 (5 bases). Germline values: CDR1 SQVTM, CDR2 ANQGSEA. The ends were cut back, 2 bases at V and 2 bases at J, with 12 bases in the middle. The length of the CDR3 is 14 residues. The CDR3 reads CSVESQGSQETQYF. The CDR3 DNA reads TGCAGCGTTGAATCCCAGGGCAGTCAAGAGACCCAGTACTTC.

This clonotype came up a few times. CDR3 sequence (DNA): TGTGCCAGCAGTGATTTTTTGGTTTGGGGGGTCCCCTCAACCTCTGGGGCCAACGTCCTGACTTTC. Its translation is CASSDFLVWGVPSTSGANVLTF. J is TRBJ2-6 and V is TRBV25-1; the D gene is possibly TRBD2 (6 bases). This CDR3 spans 22 amino acids. Germline CDR1 and CDR2: MGHDK and SYGVNS. Between the trimmed V and J ends, which lost 3 bases and 0 bases, there was a span of 27 bases.

On this clonotype: Germline is not matched at one junction end, which may reflect a read error. DNA for the CDR3: TGCGGCGTTGACGGGGAAGCTTCTAACTATGGCTACACCTTC. Protein sequence: CGVDGEASNYGYTF. J is TRBJ1-2 and V is TRBV29-1; no firm D call. Germline V gives CDR1 SQVTM, CDR2 ANQGSEA. This CDR3 contains 14 residues.

The count of this clonotype is one. The V and J genes are TRBV30 and TRBJ2-5; 12 bases match TRBD2. Unmatched junction bases numbered 3, after V lost 2 bases and J lost 5 bases. The germline V gene has CDR1 GTSNPN and CDR2 SVGIG (reference sequence). The CDR3 contains 14 residues. CDR3: CAWSPGLAGETQYF. CDR3 nucleotide sequence: TGTGCCTGGAGTCCCGGACTAGCGGGGGAGACCCAGTACTTC.

Only a few counts were recorded for this clonotype. The chain joins TRBV7-2 to TRBJ2-7; D is ambiguous. The germline V and J ends were trimmed by 5 bases and 7 bases, with 15 bases remaining between them. This CDR3 is built from 13 residues. Germline V gives CDR1 SGHTA, CDR2 FQGNSA. CDR3 bases: TGTGCCAGCAGCACAACGAACCTGGGAGAGCAGTACTTC. Translation: CASSTTNLGEQYF.

This clonotype was detected a few times. CDR3: CSAEDGRANEQFF. CDR3 DNA: TGCAGTGCTGAAGATGGTAGGGCCAATGAGCAGTTCTTC. The chain links TRBV20-1 to TRBJ2-1, with D unclear. CDR3 length: 13 residues. The V gene lost 5 bases and the J gene lost 6 bases, with 14 bases spanning the gap. Germline CDR1 and CDR2: DFQATT and SNEGSKA (reference sequence).

There are a few counts of this clonotype. The rearrangement uses TRBV25-1 and TRBJ2-7; TRBD2 matches at 10 bases. Germline V CDR1 and CDR2: MGHDK, SYGVNS. Trimming at V came to 3 bases and at J to 3 bases, leaving 14 bases not matched to a gene. The CDR3 is made up of 18 amino acids. CDR3 amino acids: CASSDSASSGTSDYEQYF. CDR3 DNA: TGTGCCAGCAGTGATTCCGCTTCTTCCGGGACTAGCGACTACGAGCAGTACTTC.

This chain links TRBV12-3 or TRBV12-4 with TRBJ2-7, with a tentative D call TRBD2 (5 bases). Trimming took off 3 bases at V and 5 bases at J, with 11 bases between the two ends. This CDR3 region has 13 residues. In nucleotides, the CDR3 is TGTGCCAGCAGTTTCTCTCGAGCGGACGAGCAGTACTTC. This encodes CASSFSRADEQYF.

CDR3 sequence: CASSRGGRVYEQYF. The CDR3 nucleotides are TGCGCCAGCAGTAGGGGGGGTCGGGTCTACGAGCAGTACTTC. The chain couples TRBV23-1 to TRBJ2-7; TRBD2 is a possible D gene (7 bases). TRBV23-1 is an ORF, and what it does is uncertain. Trimming took 5 bases from V and 3 from J, leaving 14 bases between them. This CDR3 has 14 amino acids.

This clonotype turned up a few times. V usage is TRBV6-6 and J usage is TRBJ2-5, with 8 bases that match TRBD1. CDR3 size: 14 residues. The germline CDR1 and CDR2 sequences are MNHNY and SVGAGI (reference sequence). V shed 9 bases, J shed 4 bases, and the junction held 10 bases outside the gene matches. Here the CDR3 DNA reads TGTGCCAGTAGGCCGGCAGGGGGCGCAGAGACCCAGTACTTC. It specifies CASRPAGGAETQYF.

This clonotype was counted between two and nine times. The gene calls are TRBV6-1 and TRBJ2-1, with 8 bases fitting TRBD2. After removal of 5 bases from V and 0 bases from J, the junction contained 12 bases not matched to a gene. Germline CDR1 and CDR2: MNHNS and SASEGT. CDR3 length: 18 amino acids. CDR3 amino acids: CASSRGGPIGSSYNEQFF. DNA of the CDR3: TGTGCCAGCAGTCGCGGGGGGCCAATCGGGAGCTCCTACAATGAGCAGTTCTTC.

Notes on this clonotype: The junction does not match germline at one end; this may be a read error. The chain recombines TRBV7-7 with TRBJ2-1, with a tentative D call TRBD2 (5 bases). Germline CDR1 reads SSHAT; CDR2 reads FNYEAQ (reference sequence). The CDR3 runs 16 residues. CDR3 sequence reads: CASSPRSGNSYNEQFF. CDR3 nucleotide sequence: TGTGCTAGCAGCCCCCGGTCGGGGAATTCCTACAATGAGCAGTTCTTC.

This chain uses TRBV5-4 with TRBJ2-5; 10 bases map to TRBD2. The germline V gene encodes CDR1 SGHNT and CDR2 YYREEE (reference sequence). The CDR3 runs to 15 residues. The ends lost 2 bases at V and 3 bases at J; junction bases unmatched: 4. CDR3 in amino acids: CASSFSGLAEETQYF. CDR3 coding DNA: TGTGCCAGCAGCTTCTCCGGACTAGCGGAAGAGACCCAGTACTTC.

In its sample, this clonotype was seen a few times. The chain is built from TRBV28 and TRBJ2-3; D might be TRBD1 or TRBD2, each matching 6 bases. Germline V gene data show CDR1 as MDHEN and CDR2 as SYDVKM. The CDR3 extends over 15 amino acids. The germline V and J ends were trimmed by 7 bases and 2 bases, with 16 bases remaining between them. CDR3 nucleotide sequence: TGTGCCAGCACCTGGGGGGCTCCCCTCACAGATACGCAGTATTTT. Its protein is CASTWGAPLTDTQYF.